This T cell receptor beta chain appears in the sequencing data of a study of blood T cell repertoires in COVID-19. Participants, about 18 to 90 years old, spanned around 25 US areas. Clinical history as reported by participants underpinned cohort assignment. Two negative PCRs, clearance, or symptom resolution characterized the recovered Cohort 3 donors. Germline CDR1 and CDR2: MNHEY and SVGAGI. This CDR3 is 14 amino acids long. Between the trimmed V and J ends, which lost 9 bases and 1 base, there was a span of 14 bases. Produced via immunoSEQ multiplex PCR; TCRdb's table is partial and in-frame only. The sample lists 200,000 to 250,000 clones; around 89% were seen once.

The chain has TRBV6-5 and TRBJ2-3, with TRBD2 as a possible D gene (6 bases). Sequencing was carried out using PBMCs or T cells enriched from blood (not recorded which). This receptor was obtained from a woman in her thirties who had recovered from COVID-19. The CDR3 region is CASRRDGGTDTQYF. The CDR3 DNA follows: TGTGCCAGTAGGAGGGACGGAGGCACAGATACGCAGTATTTT.